The 30 T cell receptor beta chains in this list originate from one sample, sequenced in a study of blood T cells in healthy people across ages. Sample-barcoded 5' priming and a J-beta primer mix drove a second PCR of about 6 to 12 cycles. One entry per CDR3 protein, called by TCRdb with MiXCR from the 5' RACE reads. Of 1.5 million to 2 million distinct CDR3 sequences in the sample, approximately 28% were seen once. The sample consisted of blood. The origin of the receptors is a woman aged 25 to 39 in good health.

This CDR3 is CATRLRDTQYF. In DNA form, the CDR3 reads TGTGCCACCAGGTTGCGGGATACGCAGTATTTT. J is TRBJ2-3 and V is TRBV24-1; D is unclear. V was trimmed by 7 bases and J by 6 bases, leaving 7 bases between them. The germline CDR1 and CDR2 sequences are KGHDR and SFDVKD. This CDR3 has 11 amino acids.

The rearrangement links TRBV5-1 to TRBJ2-5; 7 bases align to TRBD1. Looked up from germline, CDR1 is SGHRS and CDR2 is YFSETQ. Losses at the gene ends were 3 bases for V and 5 bases for J; bases not matched to a gene: 10. The length of the CDR3 is 15 residues. CDR3 sequence reads: CASSSSTGNQETQYF. In DNA form, the CDR3 reads TGCGCCAGCAGCTCCTCGACAGGGAATCAGGAGACCCAGTACTTC.

The chain employs TRBV20-1 and TRBJ2-3; D remains unclear. CDR1 and CDR2 from the germline V gene are DFQATT and SNEGSKA (reference sequence). The CDR3 covers 13 residues. Trimming took 6 bases from V and 4 from J, leaving 14 bases between them. CDR3 protein: CSANRETSDTQYF. The DNA of the CDR3 is TGCAGTGCCAACCGTGAGACCTCAGATACGCAGTATTTT.

The rearrangement uses TRBV9 and TRBJ2-4; 14 bases agree with TRBD2. V shed 5 bases, J shed 13 bases, and the junction held 14 bases outside the gene matches. The length of the CDR3 is 16 residues. Germline V lookup: CDR1 SGDLS, CDR2 YYNGEE. The CDR3 here is CASSGTSGSPTYGQYF. CDR3 bases: TGTGCCAGCAGTGGGACTAGCGGGAGCCCCACTTACGGGCAGTACTTC.

The chain recombines TRBV5-1 with TRBJ2-7; 7 bases match TRBD1. Germline lookup yields CDR1 SGHRS and CDR2 YFSETQ. The CDR3 is made up of 14 amino acids. Trimming at V came to 4 bases and at J to 6 bases, leaving 10 bases not matched to a gene. The CDR3 is CASSKDRIQAEQYF. The CDR3 DNA reads TGCGCCAGCAGCAAGGACAGGATTCAGGCCGAGCAGTACTTC. The full variable domain, rest sourced from reference TRBV5-1 and TRBJ2-7, is KAGVTQTPRYLIKTRGQQVTLSCSPISGHRSVSWYQQTPGQGLQFLFEYFSETQRNKGNFPGRFSGRQFSNSRSEMNVSTLELGDSALYLCASSKDRIQAEQYFGPGTRLTVT.

This clonotype was seen repeatedly, ten times or more. The rearrangement uses TRBV9 and TRBJ2-1; D is tentatively TRBD1 or TRBD2 (5 bases each). CDR1 and CDR2 (germline): SGDLS, YYNGEE. Trimming shortened V by 3 bases and J by 4 bases, and 11 bases separated the two germline ends. This CDR3 comprises 14 residues. The CDR3 region has the DNA TGTGCCAGCAGCGCCGGGGCCGGGTACAATGAGCAGTTCTTC. It translates to CASSAGAGYNEQFF.

The chain joins TRBV20-1 to TRBJ1-2; TRBD1 is a possible D gene (6 bases). CDR3 length: 16 residues. With 6 bases removed from V and 0 bases from J, the gap between germline ends came to 20 bases. Germline V gene lookup returns CDR1 DFQATT and CDR2 SNEGSKA (reference sequence). CDR3 protein: CSALDQDSNTNYGYTF. DNA of the CDR3: TGCAGTGCCCTAGATCAGGACAGCAATACTAACTATGGCTACACCTTC.

The chain combines TRBV20-1 with TRBJ2-1; a weak D match, TRBD2 (6 bases). The CDR3 consists of 16 residues. Germline loops: CDR1 DFQATT, CDR2 SNEGSKA (reference sequence). The V end lost 0 bases, the J end lost 4 bases, and 16 bases lay between the germline ends. CDR3: CSAREIAARDYNEQFF. In nucleotides, the CDR3 is TGCAGTGCTAGAGAAATAGCGGCTAGAGATTACAATGAGCAGTTCTTC.

This clonotype appeared a few times. The rearrangement uses TRBV20-1 and TRBJ1-1, with 7 bases aligning to TRBD1. The V and J ends lost 6 bases and 3 bases, in that order; junction bases with no gene match: 16. CDR1 is DFQATT and CDR2 is SNEGSKA in the germline V gene (reference sequence). CDR3 length: 16 amino acids. The CDR3 here is CSAEEHGTEVYTEAFF. Written as DNA, the CDR3 is TGCAGTGCGGAAGAACACGGGACAGAAGTATACACTGAAGCTTTCTTT.

This clonotype was seen more than once but under ten times. V is TRBV5-1 and J is TRBJ2-4; no clear D gene. The CDR3 runs 14 residues. Germline lookup yields CDR1 SGHRS and CDR2 YFSETQ. The germline V and J ends were trimmed by 4 bases and 8 bases, with 16 bases remaining between them. CDR3 protein: CASSNTQGRDIQYF. Here the CDR3 DNA reads TGCGCCAGCAGCAATACGCAAGGACGGGACATTCAGTACTTC.

There are many counts of this clonotype. This rearrangement joins TRBV12-3 or TRBV12-4 to TRBJ2-7, with no clear D. The V end was cut by 0 bases, the J end by 4 bases, with 7 bases between. The CDR3 has 13 residues. The CDR3 here is CASSLAHRYEQYF. The CDR3 DNA reads as TGTGCCAGCAGTTTAGCGCACAGATACGAGCAGTACTTC.

This clonotype showed up just a few times. This rearrangement joins TRBV2 to TRBJ2-1; no reliable D call. V was shortened by 6 bases and J by 4 bases, with 13 bases between the two germline ends. The CDR3 spans 14 residues. Looked up from germline, CDR1 is SNHLY and CDR2 is FYNNEI. This CDR3 reads CASSVSPGYNEQFF. The CDR3 bases are TGTGCCAGCAGCGTTTCCCCGGGTTACAATGAGCAGTTCTTC. The whole variable domain, remainder taken from reference TRBV2 and TRBJ2-1, is EPEVTQTPSHQVTQMGQEVILRCVPISNHLYFYWYRQILGQKVEFLVSFYNNEISEKSEIFDDQFSVERPDGSNFTLKIRSTKLEDSAMYFCASSVSPGYNEQFFGPGTRLTVL.

A few counts support this clonotype. The V and J genes are TRBV19 and TRBJ1-3; a weak D match, TRBD1 (5 bases). The CDR3 length is 13 residues. Germline CDR1 is LNHDA and CDR2 is SQIVND (reference sequence). The V end lost 10 bases, the J end lost 5 bases, and 15 bases lay between the germline ends. The CDR3, as DNA: TGTGCCACCGCCGCGGGGACTCGAAACACCATATATTTT. Protein sequence: CATAAGTRNTIYF.

The sample holds many counts of this clonotype. The V and J genes are TRBV7-9 and TRBJ2-5; 8 positions match TRBD1. The CDR3 spans 14 residues. The ends lost 5 bases at V and 3 bases at J; junction bases unmatched: 5. The V gene's germline CDR1 is SEHNR and CDR2 FQNEAQ (reference sequence). The CDR3 protein is CASSGSGQEETQYF. The CDR3 nucleotides are TGTGCCAGCAGCGGCTCGGGACAGGAAGAGACCCAGTACTTC. Drawing the rest from reference TRBV7-9 and TRBJ2-5, the complete variable domain is DTGVSQNPRHKITKRGQNVTFRCDPISEHNRLYWYRQTLGQGPEFLTYFQNEAQLEKSRLLSDRFSAERPKGSFSTLEIQRTEQGDSAMYLCASSGSGQEETQYFGPGTRLLVL.

A single count supports this clonotype. The junction differs from germline at one of its ends, possibly a read error. The V gene is TRBV2, the J gene TRBJ1-2; tentative D call: TRBD1 (6 bases). The CDR3 extends over 14 amino acids. The germline V gene encodes CDR1 SNHLY and CDR2 FYNNEI. The CDR3 sequence: CASREVRGARGYTF. CDR3 bases: TGTGCCAGCAGGGAAGTGAGGGGGGCGCGGGGCTACACCTTC.

The rearrangement uses TRBV7-9 and TRBJ1-2; D gene ambiguous. CDR3 length equals 13 residues. V was trimmed by 0 bases and J by 8 bases, leaving 10 bases between them. The V gene's germline CDR1 is SEHNR and CDR2 FQNEAQ (reference sequence). The CDR3 bases are TGTGCCAGCAGCTTAGCCGAGGAAAAGGGCTACACCTTC. It yields the protein CASSLAEEKGYTF.

Comments on this clonotype: This may be a read error, as it is one base from a much larger clone. The genes are TRBV6-5 and TRBJ2-5, with TRBD1 as a possible D gene (6 bases). Trimming took off 5 bases at V and 7 bases at J, with 17 bases between the two ends. Germline V gives CDR1 MNHEY, CDR2 SVGAGI. This CDR3 comprises 14 residues. The DNA of the CDR3 is TGTGCCAGCAGTCCAACACAGGGTCGGGGGACCCAGTACTTC. Translated, it gives CASSPTQGRGTQYF.

This clonotype has a count of ten or more. CDR3 in DNA: TGTGCCAGCCTGCCGTCGGGAGATACGCAGTATTTT. It translates to CASLPSGDTQYF. This chain links TRBV6-1 with TRBJ2-3; no reliable D call. Trimming cost V 8 bases and J 5 bases, with 11 bases left between them. The length of the CDR3 is 12 residues. The germline V gene has CDR1 MNHNS and CDR2 SASEGT.

Ten or more counts support this clonotype. CDR3: CSAGLGTPGEQYF. The CDR3 bases are TGCAGCGCAGGATTAGGGACACCGGGGGAGCAGTACTTC. The chain joins TRBV29-1 to TRBJ2-7; perhaps TRBD1 as D (6 bases). Per the germline V gene, CDR1 is SQVTM and CDR2 is ANQGSEA. V lost 7 bases to trimming and J lost 7 bases, with 20 bases between them. The CDR3 has 13 residues.

This clonotype has only a few counts. The V call is TRBV6-2 or TRBV6-3, the J call TRBJ1-2, with 8 bases matching TRBD1. The germline gives CDR1 MNHEY, CDR2 SVGEGT. The CDR3 runs to 14 residues. The trim removed 4 bases at V and 8 bases at J, leaving 9 bases unmatched. CDR3 loop: CASSFSTGDDGYTF. The CDR3 DNA sequence: TGTGCCAGCAGTTTCTCGACAGGGGACGACGGCTACACCTTC.

The rearrangement joins TRBV21-1 to TRBJ2-5; the table's D call, TRBD1, was not checked against the DNA. TRBV21-1 is annotated as a pseudogene. There are 17 residues in the CDR3. Here the CDR3 DNA reads TGTGCCAGCAGCAAAGAGGGGGAGGACAGGGAAGGCGAGACCCAGTACTTC. This sequence encodes CASSKEGEDREGETQYF.

This clonotype has at least ten counts. DNA for the CDR3: TGTGCCAGCAGTTCGCGGGGACCTCAGTACGAGCAGTACTTC. This encodes CASSSRGPQYEQYF. The chain carries TRBV6-5 and TRBJ2-7, with D maybe TRBD2 (6 bases). This CDR3 comprises 14 residues. The germline V gene has CDR1 MNHEY and CDR2 SVGAGI. Trimming stripped 4 bases from V and 4 bases from J, with 14 bases between.

This clonotype was seen ten or more times. The V and J genes are TRBV5-5 and TRBJ2-1; D is unresolved. CDR3 length: 14 residues. V was shortened by 4 bases and J by 6 bases, with 14 bases between the two germline ends. The germline gives CDR1 SGHKS, CDR2 YYEKEE (reference sequence). CDR3 in DNA: TGTGCCAGCAGCCAACGCCAGACTGTCAATGAGCAGTTCTTC. It codes for CASSQRQTVNEQFF.

The table lists this clonotype with a few counts. The chain combines TRBV7-2 with TRBJ2-4; maybe TRBD2 (5 bases). CDR3 size: 13 residues. Trimming pared 2 bases from V and 9 bases from J, leaving 11 bases between. Germline-derived CDR1 and CDR2 are SGHTA and FQGNSA. CDR3 bases: TGTGCCAGCAGCTTACCGGGGTTTGGCATTCAGTACTTC. It translates to CASSLPGFGIQYF.

This clonotype turned up a few times. The chain joins TRBV12-5 to TRBJ2-3; 10 bases align to TRBD1. V was pared by 7 bases and J by 3 bases, with 7 bases of the junction left unmatched. This CDR3 comprises 15 residues. The germline gives CDR1 LGHNT, CDR2 FRNRAP. The CDR3 DNA is TGTGCTAGTGCCGAACCGGGACAGGGGACAGATACGCAGTATTTT. Its translation is CASAEPGQGTDTQYF.

V and J are TRBV10-2 and TRBJ2-2; D ambiguous. The V and J ends lost 6 bases and 6 bases respectively, with 5 bases between them. The CDR3 length is 11 residues. In germline, CDR1 is WSHSY, CDR2 SAAADI. CDR3 sequence (DNA): TGCGCCAGCAGGGCCTCCGGGGAGCTGTTTTTT. As protein: CASRASGELFF.

V and J are TRBV29-1 and TRBJ2-7; D is undetermined. Germline V gene sequence: CDR1 SQVTM, CDR2 ANQGSEA. Trimming pared 6 bases from V and 1 base from J, leaving 7 bases between. This CDR3 comprises 11 residues. Written as DNA, the CDR3 is TGCAGCGTCCTGGAGTCCTACGAGCAGTACTTC. Protein product: CSVLESYEQYF.

This clonotype was seen repeatedly, ten times or more. A read error may produce the germline difference seen at one junction end. The chain carries TRBV5-1 and TRBJ1-2; D gene uncertain. This CDR3 has 13 amino acids. Germline CDR1 reads SGHRS; CDR2 reads YFSETQ. The CDR3 nucleotides read TGTGCCAGCAGTCCGGACGGGGACTATGGCTACACCTTC. This codes for CASSPDGDYGYTF.

This chain's CDR3 is CAISPGGMRTDTQYF. For the CDR3, the DNA is TGTGCCATCAGCCCGGGGGGGATGCGCACAGATACGCAGTATTTT. The chain joins TRBV10-3 to TRBJ2-3; the match to TRBD2 covers 8 bases. V lost 6 bases to trimming and J lost 1 base; unmatched junction nucleotides: 6. Germline CDR1 reads ENHRY; CDR2 reads SYGVKD. CDR3 length: 15 amino acids.

This clonotype was seen a few times. This chain joins TRBV19 and TRBJ2-7; D gene ambiguous. The CDR3 sequence is 15 residues long. Trimming took off 3 bases at V and 0 bases at J, with 12 bases between the two ends. Per germline, CDR1 LNHDA and CDR2 SQIVND (reference sequence). The CDR3 region has the DNA TGTGCCAGTAGTATTTCGGCTCGACCCTCCTACGAGCAGTACTTC. This encodes CASSISARPSYEQYF. Full variable domain (outside the CDR3, taken from reference TRBV19 and TRBJ2-7): DGGITQSPKYLFRKEGQNVTLSCEQNLNHDAMYWYRQDPGQGLRLIYYSQIVNDFQKGDIAEGYSVSREKKESFPLTVTSAQKNPTAFYLCASSISARPSYEQYFGPGTRLTVT.